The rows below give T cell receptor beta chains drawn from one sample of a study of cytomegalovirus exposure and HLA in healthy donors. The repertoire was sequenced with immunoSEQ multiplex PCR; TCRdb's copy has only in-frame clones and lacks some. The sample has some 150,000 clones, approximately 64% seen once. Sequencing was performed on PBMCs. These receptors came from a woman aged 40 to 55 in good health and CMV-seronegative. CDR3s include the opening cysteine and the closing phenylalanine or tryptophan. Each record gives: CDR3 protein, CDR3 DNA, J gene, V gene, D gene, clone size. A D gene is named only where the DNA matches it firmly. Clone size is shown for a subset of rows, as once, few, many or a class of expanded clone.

CDR3: CASSVANGGPQETQYF
DNA: TGTGCCAGCAGCGTAGCGAACGGGGGACCCCAAGAGACCCAGTACTTC
J: TRBJ2-5
V: TRBV9
D: .
size: .

CDR3: CASSLVGGDTEAFF
DNA: TGTGCCAGCAGCTTAGTGGGAGGCGACACTGAAGCTTTCTTT
J: TRBJ1-1
V: TRBV7-8
D: .
size: .

CDR3: CASSHPSGTEAFF
DNA: TGTGCCAGCAGCCACCCCTCAGGAACTGAAGCTTTCTTT
J: TRBJ1-1
V: TRBV4-2
D: .
size: .

CDR3: CASSQGRQADEQYF
DNA: TGCGCCAGCAGCCAAGGCCGACAGGCCGACGAGCAGTACTTC
J: TRBJ2-7
V: TRBV4-1
D: .
size: .

CDR3: CAVRDRVYNEQFF
DNA: TGTGCCGTCCGGGACAGGGTATACAATGAGCAGTTCTTC
J: TRBJ2-1
V: TRBV7-9
D: TRBD1
size: .

CDR3: CASSPRTGLDTQYF
DNA: TGCGCCAGCAGCCCGCGGACAGGGTTGGATACGCAGTATTTT
J: TRBJ2-3
V: TRBV5-1
D: TRBD1
size: .

CDR3: CASSEGRGRVADTQYF
DNA: TGCGCCAGCAGTGAGGGCAGGGGAAGGGTCGCAGATACGCAGTATTTT
J: TRBJ2-3
V: TRBV10-1
D: .
size: once

CDR3: CASRAGGSFWEQYF
DNA: TGTGCCAGCAGGGCGGGGGGCTCTTTCTGGGAGCAGTACTTC
J: TRBJ2-7
V: TRBV27
D: TRBD2
size: .

CDR3: CASSLAGSVEQYF
DNA: TGTGCCAGCAGCTTAGCCGGGAGTGTCGAGCAGTACTTC
J: TRBJ2-7
V: TRBV7-9
D: .
size: once

CDR3: CASSPDRNNEQFF
DNA: TGTGCCAGCTCACCAGACAGAAACAATGAGCAGTTCTTC
J: TRBJ2-1
V: TRBV18
D: .
size: .

CDR3: CASSLDRPNTEAFF
DNA: TGTGCCAGCAGCTTAGACAGGCCGAACACTGAAGCTTTCTTT
J: TRBJ1-1
V: TRBV7-8
D: .
size: .

CDR3: CASSSTSESTDTQYF
DNA: TGTGCCAGCAGCTCAACTAGCGAAAGCACAGATACGCAGTATTTT
J: TRBJ2-3
V: TRBV7-8
D: TRBD2
size: .

CDR3: CASSPTGNTEAFF
DNA: TGTGCCAGCAGCCCGACAGGGAACACTGAAGCTTTCTTT
J: TRBJ1-1
V: TRBV7-3
D: .
size: .

CDR3: CASSVPPTAFDYGYTF
DNA: TGTGCCAGCAGTGTCCCCCCGACAGCCTTCGACTATGGCTACACCTTC
J: TRBJ1-2
V: TRBV2
D: .
size: .

CDR3: CSASVGGGYTF
DNA: TGCAGTGCTAGCGTGGGAGGTGGCTACACCTTC
J: TRBJ1-2
V: TRBV20-1
D: .
size: .

CDR3: CAWTVDRESAFF
DNA: TGTGCCTGGACCGTGGACCGGGAGTCGGCTTTCTTT
J: TRBJ1-1
V: TRBV30
D: .
size: .

CDR3: CASSNHGQGSNQPQHF
DNA: TGTGCCAGCAGCAACCACGGACAGGGGAGCAATCAGCCCCAGCATTTT
J: TRBJ1-5
V: TRBV7-8
D: TRBD1
size: .

CDR3: CASSLTWTRVFTDTQYF
DNA: TGTGCCAGCAGTTTAACGTGGACACGTGTCTTCACAGATACGCAGTATTTT
J: TRBJ2-3
V: TRBV27
D: .
size: .

CDR3: CASSSQATGGNLLDTEAFF
DNA: TGTGCCAGCAGCTCTCAAGCAACAGGGGGGAACCTTTTGGACACTGAAGCTTTCTTT
J: TRBJ1-1
V: TRBV11-2
D: TRBD1
size: .

CDR3: CASSESRGEKLFF
DNA: TGTGCCAGCAGTGAGTCCAGGGGGGAGAAACTGTTTTTT
J: TRBJ1-4
V: TRBV25-1
D: TRBD1
size: .

CDR3: CASSVTGEKLFF
DNA: TGTGCCAGCAGTGTGACAGGGGAAAAACTGTTTTTT
J: TRBJ1-4
V: TRBV25-1
D: TRBD1
size: .

CDR3: CASSPQGSLSNQPQHF
DNA: TGTGCCAGCTCACCACAGGGGTCCCTTAGCAATCAGCCCCAGCATTTT
J: TRBJ1-5
V: TRBV18
D: .
size: .

CDR3: CASSLQGQGASGELFF
DNA: TGCGCCAGCAGCTTGCAGGGACAGGGGGCGTCCGGGGAGCTGTTTTTT
J: TRBJ2-2
V: TRBV5-1
D: TRBD1
size: .

CDR3: CASSEWDRPYEQYF
DNA: TGCGCCAGCAGTGAATGGGACAGACCTTACGAGCAGTACTTC
J: TRBJ2-7
V: TRBV10-1
D: TRBD1
size: .

CDR3: CASSLNAGTSTGELFF
DNA: TGTGCCAGCAGCTTAAACGCCGGGACATCAACCGGGGAGCTGTTTTTT
J: TRBJ2-2
V: TRBV7-3
D: .
size: .

CDR3: CASSHSRGEQYF
DNA: TGCGCCAGCAGCCATAGCCGGGGCGAGCAGTACTTC
J: TRBJ2-7
V: TRBV4-1
D: .
size: .

CDR3: CASSPLTGGRGDTQYF
DNA: TGTGCCAGCTCACCTCTGACAGGGGGTCGTGGAGATACGCAGTATTTT
J: TRBJ2-3
V: TRBV18
D: TRBD1
size: .

CDR3: CAWSFQEDQPQHF
DNA: TGTGCCTGGAGTTTTCAGGAAGATCAGCCCCAGCATTTT
J: TRBJ1-5
V: TRBV30
D: .
size: .

CDR3: CASSDRALSYEQYF
DNA: TGTGCCAGCAGTGACAGGGCCCTATCCTACGAGCAGTACTTC
J: TRBJ2-7
V: TRBV25-1
D: .
size: .

CDR3: CASRPEGGTGGFNQPQHF
DNA: TGTGCCAGCAGGCCCGAAGGGGGGACAGGGGGCTTCAATCAGCCCCAGCATTTT
J: TRBJ1-5
V: TRBV27
D: TRBD1
size: .

CDR3: CASSLGSYGYTF
DNA: TGCGCCAGCAGCCTAGGATCATATGGCTACACCTTC
J: TRBJ1-2
V: TRBV5-1
D: .
size: once

CDR3: CASTPTFFSEQFF
DNA: TGTGCCAGCACCCCGACATTCTTCAGTGAGCAGTTCTTC
J: TRBJ2-1
V: TRBV7-2
D: .
size: .

CDR3: CASSQGGGSGDLPLHF
DNA: TGTGCCAGCAGCCAAGGTGGGGGGTCCGGAGATTTACCCCTCCACTTT
J: TRBJ1-6
V: TRBV5-4
D: .
size: .

CDR3: CAWSVLGGQGPQPQHF
DNA: TGTGCCTGGAGTGTACTGGGGGGACAGGGCCCCCAGCCCCAGCATTTT
J: TRBJ1-5
V: TRBV30
D: TRBD1
size: .

CDR3: CASSPQLGEAEGNYGYTF
DNA: TGCGCCAGCAGCCCCCAACTCGGGGAGGCCGAGGGTAACTATGGCTACACCTTC
J: TRBJ1-2
V: TRBV5-1
D: .
size: .

CDR3: CASSLRGDRAQETQYF
DNA: TGTGCCAGCAGCTTAAGGGGAGACAGGGCTCAAGAGACCCAGTACTTC
J: TRBJ2-5
V: TRBV7-3
D: TRBD1
size: .

CDR3: CASSLTGELFF
DNA: TGTGCCAGCAGCCTCACCGGGGAGCTGTTTTTT
J: TRBJ2-2
V: TRBV7-3
D: .
size: .

CDR3: CASSLGGGHTDTQYF
DNA: TGTGCCAGCAGCTTAGGCGGGGGGCACACAGATACGCAGTATTTT
J: TRBJ2-3
V: TRBV11-2
D: TRBD2
size: few

CDR3: CASSSPASGYNTQYF
DNA: TGTGCCAGCAGCTCGCCGGCTAGCGGGTATAATACGCAGTATTTT
J: TRBJ2-3
V: TRBV7-2
D: TRBD2
size: .

CDR3: CASSSGGVSTDTQYF
DNA: TGTGCCAGCAGCTCCGGGGGAGTTAGCACAGATACGCAGTATTTT
J: TRBJ2-3
V: TRBV7-2
D: .
size: few

CDR3: CAVRRGNTEAFF
DNA: TGTGCCGTCAGGCGGGGAAACACTGAAGCTTTCTTT
J: TRBJ1-1
V: TRBV6-1
D: .
size: .

CDR3: CASSSSGGASLNTQYF
DNA: TGTGCCAGCAGTTCTAGCGGGGGGGCCTCTCTGAATACGCAGTATTTT
J: TRBJ2-3
V: TRBV5-4
D: TRBD2
size: .

CDR3: CASSWDRGRNEKLFF
DNA: TGTGCCAGCAGTTGGGACAGGGGGCGAAATGAAAAACTGTTTTTT
J: TRBJ1-4
V: TRBV25-1
D: TRBD1
size: few

CDR3: CASSRGDGTDTQYF
DNA: TGTGCCAGCAGTCGGGGGGACGGCACAGATACGCAGTATTTT
J: TRBJ2-3
V: TRBV6-5
D: TRBD2
size: .

CDR3: CASSPGFLRPDGYTF
DNA: TGCGCCAGCAGCCCCGGGTTCCTCCGCCCAGATGGCTACACCTTC
J: TRBJ1-2
V: TRBV4-3
D: .
size: .

CDR3: CASERGAGDTQYF
DNA: TGTGCCAGCGAACGGGGGGCGGGAGATACGCAGTATTTT
J: TRBJ2-3
V: TRBV2
D: .
size: .

CDR3: CASTPGQGDYGYTF
DNA: TGTGCCAGCACCCCGGGACAGGGAGATTATGGCTACACCTTC
J: TRBJ1-2
V: TRBV5-6
D: TRBD1
size: .

CDR3: CASSYAMAGNQPQHF
DNA: TGTGCCAGCAGTTACGCAATGGCAGGAAATCAGCCCCAGCATTTT
J: TRBJ1-5
V: TRBV6-6
D: .
size: .

CDR3: CASSDRDREETQYF
DNA: TGTGCCAGCAGTGACCGGGACAGAGAAGAGACCCAGTACTTC
J: TRBJ2-5
V: TRBV27
D: TRBD1
size: .